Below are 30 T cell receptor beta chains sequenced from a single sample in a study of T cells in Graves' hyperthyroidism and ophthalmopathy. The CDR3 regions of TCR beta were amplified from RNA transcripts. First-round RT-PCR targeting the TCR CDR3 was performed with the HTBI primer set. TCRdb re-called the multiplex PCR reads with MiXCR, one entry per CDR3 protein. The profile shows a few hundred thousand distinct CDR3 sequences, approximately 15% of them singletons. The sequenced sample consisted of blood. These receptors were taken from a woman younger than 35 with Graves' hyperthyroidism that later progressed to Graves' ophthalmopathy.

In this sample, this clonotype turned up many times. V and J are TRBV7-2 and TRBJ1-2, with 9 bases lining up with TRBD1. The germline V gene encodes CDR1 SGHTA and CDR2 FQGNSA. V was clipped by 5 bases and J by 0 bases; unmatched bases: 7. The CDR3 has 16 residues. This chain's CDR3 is CASSRTGGATNYGYTF. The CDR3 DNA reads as TGTGCCAGCAGCCGTACAGGGGGCGCGACTAACTATGGCTACACCTTC.

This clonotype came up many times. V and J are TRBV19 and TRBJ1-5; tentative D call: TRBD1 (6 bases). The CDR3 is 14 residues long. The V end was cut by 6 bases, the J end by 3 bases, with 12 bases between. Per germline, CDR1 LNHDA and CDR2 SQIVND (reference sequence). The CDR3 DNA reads TGTGCCAGTAGCTCGACAGGTAACAATCAGCCCCAGCATTTT. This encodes CASSSTGNNQPQHF.

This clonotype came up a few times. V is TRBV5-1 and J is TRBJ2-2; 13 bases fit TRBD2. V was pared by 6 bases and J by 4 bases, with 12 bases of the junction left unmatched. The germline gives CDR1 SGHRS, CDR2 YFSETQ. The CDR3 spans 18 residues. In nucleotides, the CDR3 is TGCGCCAGCACTCTGGCACTAGCGGGAGGGCCGGGCACCGGGGAGCTGTTTTTT. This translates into CASTLALAGGPGTGELFF.

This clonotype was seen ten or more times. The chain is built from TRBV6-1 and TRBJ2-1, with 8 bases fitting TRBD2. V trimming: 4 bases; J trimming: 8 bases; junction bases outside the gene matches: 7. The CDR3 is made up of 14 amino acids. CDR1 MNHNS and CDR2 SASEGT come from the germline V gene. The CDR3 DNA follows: TGTGCCAGCAGTGCCTGGACTAGCCGCGATGAGCAGTTCTTC. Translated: CASSAWTSRDEQFF.

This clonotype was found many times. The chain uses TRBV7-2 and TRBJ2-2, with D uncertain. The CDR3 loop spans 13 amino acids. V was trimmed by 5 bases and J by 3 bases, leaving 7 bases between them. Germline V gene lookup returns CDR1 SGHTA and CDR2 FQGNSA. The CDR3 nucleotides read TGTGCCAGCAGCCCCCGGCACACCGGGGAGCTGTTTTTT. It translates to CASSPRHTGELFF.

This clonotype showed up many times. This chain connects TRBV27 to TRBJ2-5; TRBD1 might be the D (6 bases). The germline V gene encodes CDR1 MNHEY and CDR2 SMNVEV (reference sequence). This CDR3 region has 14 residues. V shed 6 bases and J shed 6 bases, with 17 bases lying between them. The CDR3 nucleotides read TGTGCCAGCAGCACTCTCAGGGGTTACAAGACCCAGTACTTC. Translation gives CASSTLRGYKTQYF.

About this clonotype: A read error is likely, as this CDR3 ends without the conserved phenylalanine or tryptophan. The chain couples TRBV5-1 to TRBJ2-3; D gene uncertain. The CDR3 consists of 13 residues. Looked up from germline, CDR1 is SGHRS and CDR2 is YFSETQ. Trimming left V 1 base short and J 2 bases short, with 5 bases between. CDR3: CASSLTPTDTQYL. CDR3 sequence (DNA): TGCGCCAGCAGCTTGACTCCCACAGATACGCAGTATCTT.

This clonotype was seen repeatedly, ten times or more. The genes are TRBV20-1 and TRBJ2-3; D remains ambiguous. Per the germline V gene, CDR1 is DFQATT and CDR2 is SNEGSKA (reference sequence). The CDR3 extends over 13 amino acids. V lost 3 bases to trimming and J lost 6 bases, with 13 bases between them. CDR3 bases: TGCAGTGCTAGCCAAAGCCGGCGGGATACGCAGTATTTT. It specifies CSASQSRRDTQYF.

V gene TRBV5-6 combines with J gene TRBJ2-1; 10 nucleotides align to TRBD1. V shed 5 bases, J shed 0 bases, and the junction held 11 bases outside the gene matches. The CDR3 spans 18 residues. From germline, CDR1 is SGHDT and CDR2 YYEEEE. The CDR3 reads CASRPGQGPFSSYNEQFF. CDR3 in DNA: TGTGCCAGCAGACCGGGACAGGGGCCCTTCAGCTCCTACAATGAGCAGTTCTTC.

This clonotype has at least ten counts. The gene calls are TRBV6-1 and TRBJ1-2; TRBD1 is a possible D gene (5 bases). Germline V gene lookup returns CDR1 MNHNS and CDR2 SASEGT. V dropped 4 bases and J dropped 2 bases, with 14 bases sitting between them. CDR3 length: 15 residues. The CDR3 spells CASSGRRQPNYGYTF. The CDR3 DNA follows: TGTGCCAGCAGTGGACGTAGACAGCCGAACTATGGCTACACCTTC.

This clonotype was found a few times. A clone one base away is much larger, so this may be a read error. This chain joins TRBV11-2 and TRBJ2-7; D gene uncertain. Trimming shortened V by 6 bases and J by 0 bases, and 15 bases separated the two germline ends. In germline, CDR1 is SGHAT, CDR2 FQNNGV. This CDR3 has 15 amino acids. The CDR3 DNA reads TGTGCCAGCAGGACCCCGCACGCGAGCTCCTACGAGCAGTACTTC. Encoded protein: CASRTPHASSYEQYF.

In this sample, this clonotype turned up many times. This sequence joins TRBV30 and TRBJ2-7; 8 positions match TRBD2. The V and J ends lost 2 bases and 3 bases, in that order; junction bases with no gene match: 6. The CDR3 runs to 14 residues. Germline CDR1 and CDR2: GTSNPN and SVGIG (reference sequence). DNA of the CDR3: TGTGCCTGGAGTAAAAGCGGGGGTTACTACGAGCAGTACTTC. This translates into CAWSKSGGYYEQYF.

The CDR3 region has the DNA TGCGCCAGCAGCCAAGGGGAGAGGTCCTCTAGCACAGATACGCAGTATTTT. Protein product: CASSQGERSSSTDTQYF. The V gene is TRBV4-1, the J gene TRBJ2-3; TRBD2 might be the D (5 bases). CDR3 length equals 17 residues. V was trimmed by 1 base and J by 0 bases, leaving 14 bases between them. CDR1 is MGHRA and CDR2 is YSYEKL in the germline V gene.

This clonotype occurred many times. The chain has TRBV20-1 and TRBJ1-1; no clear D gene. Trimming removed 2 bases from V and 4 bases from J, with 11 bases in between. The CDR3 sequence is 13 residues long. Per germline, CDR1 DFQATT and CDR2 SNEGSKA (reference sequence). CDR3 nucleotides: TGCAGTGCTAGATCTGGGTTTACCACTGAAGCTTTCTTT. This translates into CSARSGFTTEAFF.

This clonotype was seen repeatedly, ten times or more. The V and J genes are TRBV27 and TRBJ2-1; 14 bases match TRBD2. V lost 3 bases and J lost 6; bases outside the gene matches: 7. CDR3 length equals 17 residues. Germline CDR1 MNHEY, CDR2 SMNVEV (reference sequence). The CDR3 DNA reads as TGTGCCAGCAGTTTTCGACGGACTAGCGGGAGGAGCAATGAGCAGTTCTTC. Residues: CASSFRRTSGRSNEQFF.

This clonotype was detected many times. CDR3 sequence reads: CASSHDRGRLHTEAFF. The CDR3 bases are TGCGCCAGCAGCCATGACAGGGGGCGTTTGCACACTGAAGCTTTCTTT. V is TRBV4-1 and J is TRBJ1-1; 10 bases fit TRBD1. The V and J ends lost 3 bases and 3 bases, in that order; junction bases with no gene match: 7. This CDR3 is 16 amino acids long. Germline CDR1 reads MGHRA; CDR2 reads YSYEKL.

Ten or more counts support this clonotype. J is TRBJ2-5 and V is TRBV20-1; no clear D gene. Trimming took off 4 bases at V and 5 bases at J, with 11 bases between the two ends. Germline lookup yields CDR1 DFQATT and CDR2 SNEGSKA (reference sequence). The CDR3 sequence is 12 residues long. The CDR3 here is CSATTTLETQYF. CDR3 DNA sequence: TGCAGTGCTACCACCACCTTGGAGACCCAGTACTTC.

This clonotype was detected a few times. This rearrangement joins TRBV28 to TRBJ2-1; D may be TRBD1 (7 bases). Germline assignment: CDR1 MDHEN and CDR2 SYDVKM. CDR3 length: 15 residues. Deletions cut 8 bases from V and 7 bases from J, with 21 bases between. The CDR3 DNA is TGTGCCAGCCAACGCGGCAGGGGGGCTTCTAATGAGCAGTTCTTC. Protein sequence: CASQRGRGASNEQFF.

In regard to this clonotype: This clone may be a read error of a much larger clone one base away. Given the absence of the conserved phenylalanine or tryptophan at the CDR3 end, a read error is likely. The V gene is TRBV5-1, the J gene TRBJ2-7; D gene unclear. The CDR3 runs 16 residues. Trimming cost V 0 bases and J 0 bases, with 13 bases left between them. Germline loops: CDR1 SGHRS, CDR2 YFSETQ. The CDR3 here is CASSLGPSRSSYEQYS. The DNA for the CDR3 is TGCGCCAGCAGCTTGGGGCCTTCTCGGAGCTCCTACGAGCAGTACTCC.

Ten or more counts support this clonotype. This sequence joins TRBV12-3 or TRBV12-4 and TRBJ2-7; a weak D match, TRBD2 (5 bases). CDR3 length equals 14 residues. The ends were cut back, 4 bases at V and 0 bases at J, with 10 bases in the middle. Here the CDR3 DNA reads TGTGCCAGCAGTTACGGACTTTTCTCCTACGAGCAGTACTTC. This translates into CASSYGLFSYEQYF.

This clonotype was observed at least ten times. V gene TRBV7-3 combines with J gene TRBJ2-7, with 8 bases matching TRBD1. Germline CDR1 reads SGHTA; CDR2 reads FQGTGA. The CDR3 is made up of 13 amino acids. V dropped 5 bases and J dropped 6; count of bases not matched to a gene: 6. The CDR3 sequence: CASSPRQGTEQYF. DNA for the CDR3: TGTGCCAGCAGCCCCCGACAGGGGACCGAGCAGTACTTC.

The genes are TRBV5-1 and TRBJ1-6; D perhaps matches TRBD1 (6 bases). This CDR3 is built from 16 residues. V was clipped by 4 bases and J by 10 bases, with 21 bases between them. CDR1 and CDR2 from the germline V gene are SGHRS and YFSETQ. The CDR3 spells CASSPRGGQSSSPLHF. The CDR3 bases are TGCGCCAGCAGCCCCCGGGGGGGGCAGTCGTCCTCACCCCTCCACTTT.

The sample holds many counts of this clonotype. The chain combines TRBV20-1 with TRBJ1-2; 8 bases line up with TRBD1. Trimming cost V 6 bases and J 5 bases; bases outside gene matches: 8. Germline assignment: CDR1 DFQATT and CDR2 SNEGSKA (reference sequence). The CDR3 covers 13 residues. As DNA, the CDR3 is TGCAGTGCCAAGGCAGGGGGCGAATATGGCTACACCTTC. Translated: CSAKAGGEYGYTF.

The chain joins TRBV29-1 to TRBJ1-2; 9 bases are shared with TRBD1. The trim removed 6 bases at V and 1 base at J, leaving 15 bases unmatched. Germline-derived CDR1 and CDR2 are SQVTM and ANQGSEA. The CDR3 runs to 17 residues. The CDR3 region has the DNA TGCAGCGTGGGGGGAACCGGGACAGGGAGAGGTAACTATGGCTACACCTTC. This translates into CSVGGTGTGRGNYGYTF.

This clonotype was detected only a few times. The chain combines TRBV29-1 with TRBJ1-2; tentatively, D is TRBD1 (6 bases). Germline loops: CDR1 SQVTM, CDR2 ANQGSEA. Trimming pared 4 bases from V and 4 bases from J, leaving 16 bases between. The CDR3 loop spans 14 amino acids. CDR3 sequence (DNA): TGCAGCGTTGGGGGTTACAGGGAGAGCTATGGCTACACCTTC. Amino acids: CSVGGYRESYGYTF. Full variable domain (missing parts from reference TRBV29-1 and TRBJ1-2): SAVISQKPSRDICQRGTSLTIQCQVDSQVTMMFWYRQQPGQSLTLIATANQGSEATYESGFVIDKFPISRPNLTFSTLTVSNMSPEDSSIYLCSVGGYRESYGYTFGSGTRLTVV.

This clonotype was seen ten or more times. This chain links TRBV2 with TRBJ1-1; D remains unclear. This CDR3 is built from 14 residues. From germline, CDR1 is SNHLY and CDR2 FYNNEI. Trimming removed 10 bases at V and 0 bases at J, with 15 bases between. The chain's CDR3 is CATNPGRMNTEAFF. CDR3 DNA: TGTGCCACAAATCCGGGCAGAATGAACACTGAAGCTTTCTTT.

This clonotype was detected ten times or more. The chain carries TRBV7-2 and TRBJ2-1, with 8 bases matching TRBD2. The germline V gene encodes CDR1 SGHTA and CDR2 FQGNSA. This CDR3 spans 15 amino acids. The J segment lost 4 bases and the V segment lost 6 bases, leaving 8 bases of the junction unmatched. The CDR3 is CASSLSTSGYNEQFF. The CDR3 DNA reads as TGTGCCAGCAGTTTGTCTACTAGCGGATACAATGAGCAGTTCTTC.

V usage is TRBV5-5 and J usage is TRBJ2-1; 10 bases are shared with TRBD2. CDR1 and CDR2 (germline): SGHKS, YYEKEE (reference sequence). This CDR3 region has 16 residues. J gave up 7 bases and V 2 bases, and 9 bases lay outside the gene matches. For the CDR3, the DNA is TGTGCCAGCAGCTTATTGAGCGGGAGGGCCTCTAATGAGCAGTTCTTC. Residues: CASSLLSGRASNEQFF. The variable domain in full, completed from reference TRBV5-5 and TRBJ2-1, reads DAGVTQSPTHLIKTRGQQVTLRCSPISGHKSVSWYQQVLGQGPQFIFQYYEKEERGRGNFPDRFSARQFPNYSSELNVNALLLGDSALYLCASSLLSGRASNEQFFGPGTRLTVL.

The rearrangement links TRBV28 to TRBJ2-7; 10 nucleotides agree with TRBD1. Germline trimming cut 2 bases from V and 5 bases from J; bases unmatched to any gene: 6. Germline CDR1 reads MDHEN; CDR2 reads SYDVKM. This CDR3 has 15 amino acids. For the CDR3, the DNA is TGTGCCAGCAGTTTAGACAGGGGGCCAGAAGACGAGCAGTACTTC. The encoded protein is CASSLDRGPEDEQYF.

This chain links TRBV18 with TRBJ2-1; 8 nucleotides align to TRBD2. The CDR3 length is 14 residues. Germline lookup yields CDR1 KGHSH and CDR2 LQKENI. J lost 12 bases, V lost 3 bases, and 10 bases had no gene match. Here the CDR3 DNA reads TGTGCCAGCTCACCCAAGACTAGCGAGGGAGGGCAGTTCTTC. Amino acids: CASSPKTSEGGQFF.